In this sample, the clone carrying this T cell receptor (beta chain) turned up once. Followed over time, Seattle patients had been enrolled while infection was active. The entry originates in a study of blood T cell repertoires in COVID-19. Study-level background: Samples of COVID-19 (acute and convalescent) were obtained from the United States, Italy and Spain.

Authors' processing steps: Reference gene primers were amplified, and this amplification served to estimate nucleated cell counts. The data were produced by immunoSEQ multiplex PCR, yet TCRdb's version contains in-frame clones alone and is incomplete. The V and J calls and clone size come from that table; D and trimming were worked out from the DNA. The sample comprises 150,000 to 200,000 clones, about 85% of which are singletons, and less than 7% rests with the top ten. From germline, CDR1 is MDHEN and CDR2 SYDVKM. This CDR3 is 15 amino acids long. V was pared by 5 bases and J by 4 bases, with 9 bases of the junction left unmatched.

The V and J genes are TRBV28 and TRBJ1-1; 8 bases match TRBD1. The sequence came from a woman aged 35 to 49 with COVID-19, enrolled during active disease. Specimen: peripheral blood. The CDR3 region has the DNA TGTGCCAGCAGTCCCGGACAGGGTTTTGGCACTGAAGCTTTCTTT. This gives the protein CASSPGQGFGTEAFF.